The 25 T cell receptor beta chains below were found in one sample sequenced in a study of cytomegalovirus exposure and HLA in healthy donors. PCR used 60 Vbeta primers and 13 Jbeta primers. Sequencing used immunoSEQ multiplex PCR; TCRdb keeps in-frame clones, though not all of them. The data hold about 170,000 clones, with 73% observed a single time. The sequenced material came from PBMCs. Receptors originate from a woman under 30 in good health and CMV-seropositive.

The CDR3: CASSPARGDNEQFF. CDR3 DNA sequence: TGTGCCAGCAGCCCAGCCCGGGGGGACAATGAGCAGTTCTTC. The V gene is TRBV27, the J gene TRBJ2-1, with 7 bases lining up with TRBD2. With V trimmed by 6 bases and J by 5 bases, 7 bases remained unmatched. CDR1 is MNHEY, CDR2 SMNVEV, per germline (reference sequence). The CDR3 runs 14 residues.

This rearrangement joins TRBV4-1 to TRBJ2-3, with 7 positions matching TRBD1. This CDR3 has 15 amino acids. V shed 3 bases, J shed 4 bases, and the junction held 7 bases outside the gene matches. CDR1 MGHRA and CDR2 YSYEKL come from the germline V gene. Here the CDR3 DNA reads TGCGCCAGCAGCCAGGGGACAGTCACGGCAGATACGCAGTATTTT. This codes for CASSQGTVTADTQYF.

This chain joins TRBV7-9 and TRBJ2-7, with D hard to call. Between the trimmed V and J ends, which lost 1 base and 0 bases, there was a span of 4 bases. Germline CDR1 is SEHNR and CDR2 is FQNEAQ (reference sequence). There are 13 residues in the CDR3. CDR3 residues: CASSLVSSYEQYF. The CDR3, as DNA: TGTGCCAGCAGCTTAGTCAGCTCCTACGAGCAGTACTTC. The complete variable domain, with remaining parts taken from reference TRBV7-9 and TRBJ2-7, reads DTGVSQNPRHKITKRGQNVTFRCDPISEHNRLYWYRQTLGQGPEFLTYFQNEAQLEKSRLLSDRFSAERPKGSFSTLEIQRTEQGDSAMYLCASSLVSSYEQYFGPGTRLTVT.

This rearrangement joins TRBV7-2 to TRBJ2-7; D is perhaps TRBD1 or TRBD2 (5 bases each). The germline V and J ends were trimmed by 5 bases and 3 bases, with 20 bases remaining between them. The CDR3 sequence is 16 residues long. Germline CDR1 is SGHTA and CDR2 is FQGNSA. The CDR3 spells CASSLEGFQGIYEQYF. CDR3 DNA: TGTGCCAGCAGCCTAGAGGGGTTCCAGGGAATCTACGAGCAGTACTTC.

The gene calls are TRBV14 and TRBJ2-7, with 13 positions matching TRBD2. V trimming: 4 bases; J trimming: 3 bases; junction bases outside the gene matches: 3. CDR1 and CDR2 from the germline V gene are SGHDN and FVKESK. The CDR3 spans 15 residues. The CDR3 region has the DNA TGTGCCAGCAGCCGCGGGACTAGCGGGGTCTACGAGCAGTACTTC. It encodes CASSRGTSGVYEQYF.

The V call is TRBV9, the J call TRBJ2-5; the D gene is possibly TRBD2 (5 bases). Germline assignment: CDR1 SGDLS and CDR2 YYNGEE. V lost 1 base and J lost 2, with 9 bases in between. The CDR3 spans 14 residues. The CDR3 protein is CASSVFGEQETQYF. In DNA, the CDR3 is TGTGCCAGCAGCGTATTCGGGGAGCAAGAGACCCAGTACTTC.

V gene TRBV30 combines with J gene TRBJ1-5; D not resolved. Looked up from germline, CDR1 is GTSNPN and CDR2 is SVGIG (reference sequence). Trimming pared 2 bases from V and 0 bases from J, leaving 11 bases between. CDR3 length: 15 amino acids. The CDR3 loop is CAWSPAGNSNQPQHF. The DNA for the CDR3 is TGTGCCTGGAGTCCCGCCGGGAATAGCAATCAGCCCCAGCATTTT.

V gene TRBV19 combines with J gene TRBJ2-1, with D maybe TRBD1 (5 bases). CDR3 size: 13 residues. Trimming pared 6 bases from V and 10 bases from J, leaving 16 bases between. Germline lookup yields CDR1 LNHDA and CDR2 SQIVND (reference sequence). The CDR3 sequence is CASRFQGSWEQFF. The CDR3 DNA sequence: TGTGCCAGTAGGTTCCAGGGTTCGTGGGAGCAGTTCTTC.

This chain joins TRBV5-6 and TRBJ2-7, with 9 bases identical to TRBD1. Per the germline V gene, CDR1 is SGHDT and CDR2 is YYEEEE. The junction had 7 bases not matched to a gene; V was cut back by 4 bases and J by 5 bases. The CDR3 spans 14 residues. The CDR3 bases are TGTGCCAGCAGCGGACAGGGGATCGGGCACGAGCAGTACTTC. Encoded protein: CASSGQGIGHEQYF.

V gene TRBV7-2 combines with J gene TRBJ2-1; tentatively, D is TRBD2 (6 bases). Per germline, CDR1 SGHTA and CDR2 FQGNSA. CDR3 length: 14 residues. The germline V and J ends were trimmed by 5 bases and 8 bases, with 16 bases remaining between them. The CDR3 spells CASSALGRGDEQFF. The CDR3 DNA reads TGTGCCAGCAGCGCATTGGGACGCGGGGATGAGCAGTTCTTC.

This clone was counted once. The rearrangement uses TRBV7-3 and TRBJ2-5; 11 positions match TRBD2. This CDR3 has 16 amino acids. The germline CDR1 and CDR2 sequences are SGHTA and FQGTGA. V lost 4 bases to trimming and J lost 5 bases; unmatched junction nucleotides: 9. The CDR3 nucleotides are TGTGCCAGCAGCTCCTCCGGGACTAGCGGTCGGGAGACCCAGTACTTC. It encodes CASSSSGTSGRETQYF.

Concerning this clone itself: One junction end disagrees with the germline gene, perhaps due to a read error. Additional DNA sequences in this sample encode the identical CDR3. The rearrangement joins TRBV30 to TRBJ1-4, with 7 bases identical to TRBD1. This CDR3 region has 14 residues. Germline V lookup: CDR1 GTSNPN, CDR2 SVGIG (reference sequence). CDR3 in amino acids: CAWSPGQWNEKLFF. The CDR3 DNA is TGTGCCTGGAGTCCGGGACAGTGGAATGAAAAACTGTTTTTC.

CDR3 coding DNA: TGTGCCACCAGCAGAGACCCAGGGATAGGTTCACCCCTCCACTTT. Its protein is CATSRDPGIGSPLHF. The gene calls are TRBV15 and TRBJ1-6; a possible D gene is TRBD1 (5 bases). V dropped 0 bases and J dropped 9 bases, with 12 bases sitting between them. Germline CDR1 LNHNV, CDR2 YYDKDF (reference sequence). This CDR3 contains 15 residues.

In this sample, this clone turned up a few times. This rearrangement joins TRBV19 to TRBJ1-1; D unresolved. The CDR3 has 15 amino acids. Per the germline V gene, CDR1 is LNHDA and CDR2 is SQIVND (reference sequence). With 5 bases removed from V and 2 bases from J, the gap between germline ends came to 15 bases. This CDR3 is CASSRAVEVNTEAFF. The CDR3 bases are TGTGCCAGTAGTCGCGCTGTAGAGGTTAACACTGAAGCTTTCTTT.

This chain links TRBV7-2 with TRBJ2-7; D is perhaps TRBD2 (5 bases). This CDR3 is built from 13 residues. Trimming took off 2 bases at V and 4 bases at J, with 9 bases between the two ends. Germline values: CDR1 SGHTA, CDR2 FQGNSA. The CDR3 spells CASSLSPGYEQYF. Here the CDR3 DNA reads TGTGCCAGCAGCTTAAGCCCGGGATACGAGCAGTACTTC.

DNA for the CDR3: TGTGCCAGTAGTATCCAGAACACTGAAGCTTTCTTT. Its protein product is CASSIQNTEAFF. The V and J genes are TRBV19 and TRBJ1-1; D gene ambiguous. In germline, CDR1 is LNHDA, CDR2 SQIVND (reference sequence). The CDR3 is made up of 12 amino acids. Trimming shortened V by 3 bases and J by 1 base, and 3 bases separated the two germline ends.

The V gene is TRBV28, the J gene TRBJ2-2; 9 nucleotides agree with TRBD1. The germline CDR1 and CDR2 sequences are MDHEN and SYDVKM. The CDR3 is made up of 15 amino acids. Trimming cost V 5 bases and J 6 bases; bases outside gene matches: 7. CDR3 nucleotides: TGTGCCAGCAGTCCCTACAGGGGGCAGGCCGGGGAGCTGTTTTTT. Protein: CASSPYRGQAGELFF.

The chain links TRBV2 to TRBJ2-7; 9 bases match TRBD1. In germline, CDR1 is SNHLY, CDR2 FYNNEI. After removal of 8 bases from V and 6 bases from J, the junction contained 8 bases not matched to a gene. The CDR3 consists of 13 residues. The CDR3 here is CASGGQGISEQYF. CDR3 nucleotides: TGTGCCAGCGGGGGACAGGGCATTAGCGAGCAGTACTTC.

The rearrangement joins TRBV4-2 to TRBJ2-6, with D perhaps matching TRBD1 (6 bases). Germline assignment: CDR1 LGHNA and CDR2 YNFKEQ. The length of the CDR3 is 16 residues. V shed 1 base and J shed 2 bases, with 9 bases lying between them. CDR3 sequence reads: CASSQVTGTGANVLTF. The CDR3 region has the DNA TGTGCCAGCAGCCAAGTCACAGGGACTGGGGCCAACGTCCTGACTTTC.

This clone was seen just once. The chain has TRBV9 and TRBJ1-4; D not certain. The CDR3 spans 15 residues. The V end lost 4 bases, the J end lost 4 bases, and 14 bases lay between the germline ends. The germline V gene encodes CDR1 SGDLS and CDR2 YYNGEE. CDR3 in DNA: TGTGCCAGCAGCCCCTCTTTGGCTTTTAATGAAAAACTGTTTTTT. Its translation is CASSPSLAFNEKLFF.

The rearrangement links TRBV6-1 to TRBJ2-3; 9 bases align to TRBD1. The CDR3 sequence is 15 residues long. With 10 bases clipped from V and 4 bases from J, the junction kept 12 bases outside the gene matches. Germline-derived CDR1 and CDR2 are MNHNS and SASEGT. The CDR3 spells CAINLDRGPADTQYF. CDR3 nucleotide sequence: TGTGCCATCAACCTGGACAGGGGCCCGGCAGATACGCAGTATTTT.

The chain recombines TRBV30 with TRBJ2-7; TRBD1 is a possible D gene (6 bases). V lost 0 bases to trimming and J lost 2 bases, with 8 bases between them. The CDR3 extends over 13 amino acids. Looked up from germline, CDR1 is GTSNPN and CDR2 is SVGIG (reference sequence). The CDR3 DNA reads TGTGCCTGGAGTGTAGAGGGGGCCTACGAGCAGTACTTC. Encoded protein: CAWSVEGAYEQYF.

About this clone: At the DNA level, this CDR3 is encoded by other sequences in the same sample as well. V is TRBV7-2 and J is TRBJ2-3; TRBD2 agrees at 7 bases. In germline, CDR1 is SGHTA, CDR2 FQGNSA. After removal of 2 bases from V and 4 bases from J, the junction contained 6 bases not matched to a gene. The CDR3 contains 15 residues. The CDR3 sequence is CASSLRGGVSDTQYF. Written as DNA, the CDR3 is TGTGCCAGCAGCTTACGCGGGGGAGTGTCAGATACGCAGTATTTT.

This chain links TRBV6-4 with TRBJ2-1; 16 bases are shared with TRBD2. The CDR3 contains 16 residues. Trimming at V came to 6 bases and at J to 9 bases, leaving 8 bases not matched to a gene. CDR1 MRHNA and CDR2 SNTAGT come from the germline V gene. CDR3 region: CASSPGTSGGAFEQFF. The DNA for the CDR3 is TGTGCCAGCAGCCCGGGGACTAGCGGGGGGGCATTTGAGCAGTTCTTC.

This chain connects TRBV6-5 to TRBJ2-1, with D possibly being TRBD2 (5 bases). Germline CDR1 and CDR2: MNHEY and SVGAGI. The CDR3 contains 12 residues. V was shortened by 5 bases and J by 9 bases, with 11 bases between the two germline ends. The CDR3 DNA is TGTGCCAGCAGTACCACTAGTTTTGAGCAGTTCTTC. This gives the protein CASSTTSFEQFF.